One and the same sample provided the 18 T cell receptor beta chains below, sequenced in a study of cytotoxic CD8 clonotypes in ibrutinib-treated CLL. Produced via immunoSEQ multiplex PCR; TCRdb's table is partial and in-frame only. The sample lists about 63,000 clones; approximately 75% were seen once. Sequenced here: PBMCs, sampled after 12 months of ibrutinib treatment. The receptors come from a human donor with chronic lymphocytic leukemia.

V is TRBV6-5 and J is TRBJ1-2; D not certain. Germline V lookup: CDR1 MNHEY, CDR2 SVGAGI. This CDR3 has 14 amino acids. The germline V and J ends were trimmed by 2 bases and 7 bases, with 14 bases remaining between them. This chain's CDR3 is CASSYRAGMTGYTF. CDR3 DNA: TGTGCCAGCAGTTACCGGGCCGGGATGACTGGCTACACCTTC.

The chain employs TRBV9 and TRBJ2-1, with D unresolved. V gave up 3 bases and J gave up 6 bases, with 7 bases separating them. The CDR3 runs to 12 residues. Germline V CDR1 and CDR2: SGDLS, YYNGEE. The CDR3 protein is CASSETINEQFF. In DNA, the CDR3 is TGTGCCAGCAGCGAAACAATCAATGAGCAGTTCTTC. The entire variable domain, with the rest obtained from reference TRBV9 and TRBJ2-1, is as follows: DSGVTQTPKHLITATGQRVTLRCSPRSGDLSVYWYQQSLDQGLQFLIQYYNGEERAKGNILERFSAQQFPDLHSELNLSSLELGDSALYFCASSETINEQFFGPGTRLTVL.

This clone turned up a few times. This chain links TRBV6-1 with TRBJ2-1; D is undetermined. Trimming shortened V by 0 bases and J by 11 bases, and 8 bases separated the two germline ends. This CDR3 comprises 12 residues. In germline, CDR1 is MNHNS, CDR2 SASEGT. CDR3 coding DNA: TGTGCCAGCAGTGAAGCGGGAAATAAGCAGTTCTTC. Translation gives CASSEAGNKQFF.

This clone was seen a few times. CDR3 nucleotides: TGTGCCAGCAGTTCGCTGGACAGGGAAAATCAGCCCCAGCATTTT. It specifies CASSSLDRENQPQHF. The V gene is TRBV27, the J gene TRBJ1-5; 8 bases are a match to TRBD1. This CDR3 region has 15 residues. The ends lost 4 bases at V and 4 bases at J; junction bases unmatched: 6. CDR1 is MNHEY and CDR2 is SMNVEV in the germline V gene (reference sequence).

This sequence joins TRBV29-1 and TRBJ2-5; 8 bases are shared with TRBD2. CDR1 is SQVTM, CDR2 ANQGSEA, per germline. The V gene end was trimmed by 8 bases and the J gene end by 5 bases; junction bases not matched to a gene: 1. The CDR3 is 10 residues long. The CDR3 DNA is TGCAGCTCGGGAGGGGAGACCCAGTACTTC. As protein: CSSGGETQYF.

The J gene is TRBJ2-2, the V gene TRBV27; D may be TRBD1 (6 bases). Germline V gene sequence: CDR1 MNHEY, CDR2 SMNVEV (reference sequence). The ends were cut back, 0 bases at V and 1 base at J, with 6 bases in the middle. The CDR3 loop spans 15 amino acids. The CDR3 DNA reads TGTGCCAGCAGTTTATCAGGGGGGAACACCGGGGAGCTGTTTTTT. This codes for CASSLSGGNTGELFF.

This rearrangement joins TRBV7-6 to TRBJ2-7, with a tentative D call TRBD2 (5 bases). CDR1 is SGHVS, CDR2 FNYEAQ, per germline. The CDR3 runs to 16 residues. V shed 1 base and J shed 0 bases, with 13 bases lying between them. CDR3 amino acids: CASSLGPSFLSYEQYF. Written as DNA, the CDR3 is TGTGCCAGCAGCTTAGGTCCTAGCTTTCTCTCCTACGAGCAGTACTTC.

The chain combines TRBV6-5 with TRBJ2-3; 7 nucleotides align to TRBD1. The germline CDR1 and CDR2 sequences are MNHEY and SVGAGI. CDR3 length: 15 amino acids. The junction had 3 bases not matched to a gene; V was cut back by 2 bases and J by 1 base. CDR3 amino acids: CASSYLGTGTDTQYF. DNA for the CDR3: TGTGCCAGCAGTTACCTCGGGACAGGCACAGATACGCAGTATTTT.

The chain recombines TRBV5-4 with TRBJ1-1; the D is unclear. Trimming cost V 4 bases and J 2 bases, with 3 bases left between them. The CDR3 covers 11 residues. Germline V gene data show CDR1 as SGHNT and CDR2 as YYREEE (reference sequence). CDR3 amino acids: CASSRNTEAFF. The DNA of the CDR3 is TGTGCCAGCAGCCGTAACACTGAAGCTTTCTTT.

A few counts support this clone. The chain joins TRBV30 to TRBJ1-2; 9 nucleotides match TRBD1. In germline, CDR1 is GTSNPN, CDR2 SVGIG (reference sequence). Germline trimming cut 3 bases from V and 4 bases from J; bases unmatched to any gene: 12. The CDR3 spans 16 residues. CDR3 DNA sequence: TGTGCCTGGAGGGGACCGTACAGGGGGCAGAGCTATGGCTACACCTTC. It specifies CAWRGPYRGQSYGYTF. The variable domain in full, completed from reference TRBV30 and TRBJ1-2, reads SQTIHQWPATLVQPVGSPLSLECTVEGTSNPNLYWYRQAAGRGLQLLFYSVGIGQISSEVPQNLSASRPQDRQFILSSKKLLLSDSGFYLCAWRGPYRGQSYGYTFGSGTRLTVV.

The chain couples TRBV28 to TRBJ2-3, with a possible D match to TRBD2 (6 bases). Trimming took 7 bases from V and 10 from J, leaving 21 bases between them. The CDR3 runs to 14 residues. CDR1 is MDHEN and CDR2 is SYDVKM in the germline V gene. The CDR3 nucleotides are TGTGCCAGCAAAGGTGGGGCGGGACTCTTTGCGCAGTATTTT. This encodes CASKGGAGLFAQYF.

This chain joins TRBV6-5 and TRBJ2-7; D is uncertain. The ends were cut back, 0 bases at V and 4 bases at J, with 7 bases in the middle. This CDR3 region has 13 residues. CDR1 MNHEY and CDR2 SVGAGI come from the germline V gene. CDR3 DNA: TGTGCCAGCAGTTACTCGGGCAAGTACGAGCAGTACTTC. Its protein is CASSYSGKYEQYF.

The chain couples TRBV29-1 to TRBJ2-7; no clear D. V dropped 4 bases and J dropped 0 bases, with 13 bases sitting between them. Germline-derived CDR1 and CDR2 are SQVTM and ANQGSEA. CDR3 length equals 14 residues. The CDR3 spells CSVVTGPSSYEQYF. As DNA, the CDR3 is TGCAGCGTTGTAACCGGGCCCAGCTCCTACGAGCAGTACTTC.

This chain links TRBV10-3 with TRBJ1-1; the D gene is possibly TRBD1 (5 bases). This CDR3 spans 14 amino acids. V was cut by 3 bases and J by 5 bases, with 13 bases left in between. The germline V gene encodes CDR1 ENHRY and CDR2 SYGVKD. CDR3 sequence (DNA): TGTGCCATCAGTGAAGGGGTGGGGTGGACTGAAGCTTTCTTT. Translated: CAISEGVGWTEAFF.

In nucleotides, the CDR3 is TGTGCCAGCTCACTAACCACAGATACGCAGTATTTT. Translated, it gives CASSLTTDTQYF. This chain connects TRBV18 to TRBJ2-3; D is ambiguous. The CDR3 totals 12 residues. Deletions cut 4 bases from V and 2 bases from J, with 4 bases between. Germline V gene data show CDR1 as KGHSH and CDR2 as LQKENI.

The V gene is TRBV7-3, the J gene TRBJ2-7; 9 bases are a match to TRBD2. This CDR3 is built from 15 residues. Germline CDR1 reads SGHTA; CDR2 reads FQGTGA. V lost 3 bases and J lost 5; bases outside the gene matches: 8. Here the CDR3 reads CASSLGGRAIDEQYF. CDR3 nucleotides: TGTGCCAGCAGCTTGGGCGGGAGGGCCATAGACGAGCAGTACTTC.

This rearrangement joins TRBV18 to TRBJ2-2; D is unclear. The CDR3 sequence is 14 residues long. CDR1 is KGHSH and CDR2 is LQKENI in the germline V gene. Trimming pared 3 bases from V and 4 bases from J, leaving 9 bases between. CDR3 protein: CASSPLESTGELFF. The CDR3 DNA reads TGTGCCAGCTCACCGTTAGAATCCACCGGGGAGCTGTTTTTT.

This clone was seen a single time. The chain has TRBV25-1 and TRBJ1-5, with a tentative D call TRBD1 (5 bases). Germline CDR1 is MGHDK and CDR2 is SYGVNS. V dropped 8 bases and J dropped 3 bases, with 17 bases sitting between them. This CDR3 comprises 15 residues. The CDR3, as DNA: TGTGCCAGCCAGAGCCCGACAGAGACCAATCAGCCCCAGCATTTT. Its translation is CASQSPTETNQPQHF.